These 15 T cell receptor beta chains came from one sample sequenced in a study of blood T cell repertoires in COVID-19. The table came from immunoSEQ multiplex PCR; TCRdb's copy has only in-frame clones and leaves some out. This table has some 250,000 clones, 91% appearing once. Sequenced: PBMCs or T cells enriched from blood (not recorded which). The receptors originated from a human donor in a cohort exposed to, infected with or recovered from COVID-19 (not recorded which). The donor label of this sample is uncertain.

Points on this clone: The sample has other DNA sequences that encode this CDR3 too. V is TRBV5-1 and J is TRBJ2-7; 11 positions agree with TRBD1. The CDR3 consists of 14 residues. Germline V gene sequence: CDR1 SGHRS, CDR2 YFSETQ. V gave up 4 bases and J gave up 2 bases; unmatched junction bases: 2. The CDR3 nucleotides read TGCGCCAGCAGCCTGGGACAGGGGGCCTACGAGCAGTACTTC. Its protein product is CASSLGQGAYEQYF.

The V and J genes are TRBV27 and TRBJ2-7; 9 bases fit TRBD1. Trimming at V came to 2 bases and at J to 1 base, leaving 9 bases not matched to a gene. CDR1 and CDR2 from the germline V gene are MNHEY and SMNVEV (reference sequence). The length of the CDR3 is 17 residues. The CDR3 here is CASSLLTGTGPSYEQYF. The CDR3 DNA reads TGTGCCAGCAGTTTACTTACCGGGACAGGGCCATCCTACGAGCAGTACTTC.

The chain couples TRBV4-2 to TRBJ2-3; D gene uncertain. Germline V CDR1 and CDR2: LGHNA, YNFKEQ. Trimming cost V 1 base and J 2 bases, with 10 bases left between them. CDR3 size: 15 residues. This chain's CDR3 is CASSQGVAATDTQYF. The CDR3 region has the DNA TGTGCCAGCAGCCAAGGAGTCGCGGCCACAGATACGCAGTATTTT.

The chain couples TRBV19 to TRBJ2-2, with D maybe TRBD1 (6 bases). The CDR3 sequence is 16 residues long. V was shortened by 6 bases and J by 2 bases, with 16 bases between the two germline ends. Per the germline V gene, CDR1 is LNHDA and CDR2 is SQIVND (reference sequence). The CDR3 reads CASRTLRDTNTGELFF. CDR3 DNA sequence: TGTGCCAGTAGGACGCTCCGGGACACCAACACCGGGGAGCTGTTTTTT.

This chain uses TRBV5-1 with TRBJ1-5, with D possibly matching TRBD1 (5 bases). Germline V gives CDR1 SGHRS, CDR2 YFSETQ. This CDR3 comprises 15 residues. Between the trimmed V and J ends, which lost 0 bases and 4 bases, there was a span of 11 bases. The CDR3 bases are TGCGCCAGCAGCTTGGGCGACAGAAGTAATCAGCCCCAGCATTTT. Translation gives CASSLGDRSNQPQHF.

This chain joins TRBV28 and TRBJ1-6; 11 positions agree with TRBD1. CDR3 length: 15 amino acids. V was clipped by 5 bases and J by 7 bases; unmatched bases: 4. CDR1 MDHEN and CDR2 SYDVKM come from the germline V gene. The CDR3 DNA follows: TGTGCCAGCAGTCCGGGACAGGGGGGGAATTCACCCCTCCACTTT. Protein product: CASSPGQGGNSPLHF.

The CDR3 region is CASSYGGFRQGASQPQHF. The DNA for the CDR3 is TGTGCCAGCAGTTACGGGGGGTTCCGACAGGGGGCATCTCAGCCCCAGCATTTT. The chain uses TRBV6-2 or TRBV6-3 and TRBJ1-5; the match to TRBD1 covers 10 bases. The V gene end was trimmed by 2 bases and the J gene end by 6 bases; junction bases not matched to a gene: 13. Looked up from germline, CDR1 is MNHEY and CDR2 is SVGEGT. The CDR3 spans 18 residues.

CDR3 sequence: CASNLGGGGTGELFF. CDR3 DNA: TGTGCCAGCAACTTGGGGGGCGGGGGCACCGGGGAGCTGTTTTTT. The J gene is TRBJ2-2, the V gene TRBV6-6, with D possibly TRBD2 on 7 matching bases. Trimming cost V 7 bases and J 4 bases, with 16 bases left between them. This CDR3 contains 15 residues. Germline V gene data show CDR1 as MNHNY and CDR2 as SVGAGI (reference sequence).

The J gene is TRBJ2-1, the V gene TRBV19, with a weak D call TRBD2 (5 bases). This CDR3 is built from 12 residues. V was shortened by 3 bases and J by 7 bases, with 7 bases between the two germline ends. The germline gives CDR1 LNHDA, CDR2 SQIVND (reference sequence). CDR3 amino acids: CASSIPGNEQFF. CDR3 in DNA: TGTGCCAGTAGTATTCCGGGGAATGAGCAGTTCTTC.

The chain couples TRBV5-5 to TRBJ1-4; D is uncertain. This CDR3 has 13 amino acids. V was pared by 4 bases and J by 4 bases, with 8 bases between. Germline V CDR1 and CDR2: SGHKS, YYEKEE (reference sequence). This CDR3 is CASSRALNEKLFF. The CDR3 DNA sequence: TGTGCCAGCAGCCGAGCCCTTAATGAAAAACTGTTTTTT.

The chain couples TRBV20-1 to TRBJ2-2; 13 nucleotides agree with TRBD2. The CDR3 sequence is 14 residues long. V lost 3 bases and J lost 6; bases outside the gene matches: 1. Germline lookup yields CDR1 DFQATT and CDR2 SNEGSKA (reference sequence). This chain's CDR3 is CSASTSGGAGELFF. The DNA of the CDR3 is TGCAGTGCTAGTACTAGCGGGGGGGCCGGGGAGCTGTTTTTT.

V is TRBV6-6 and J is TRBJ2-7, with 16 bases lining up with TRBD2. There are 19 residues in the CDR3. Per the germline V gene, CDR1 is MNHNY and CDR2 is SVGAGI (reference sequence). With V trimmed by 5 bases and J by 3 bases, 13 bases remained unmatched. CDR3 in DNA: TGTGCCAGCAGTCAGCCGGGACTAGCGGGGGGGCTTGACAGCTACGAGCAGTACTTC. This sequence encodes CASSQPGLAGGLDSYEQYF.

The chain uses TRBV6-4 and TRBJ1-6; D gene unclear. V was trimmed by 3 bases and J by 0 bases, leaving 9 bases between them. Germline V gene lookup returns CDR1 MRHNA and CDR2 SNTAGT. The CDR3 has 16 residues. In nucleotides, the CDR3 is TGTGCCAGCAGTGAGAAGCACAGCTCCTATAATTCACCCCTCCACTTT. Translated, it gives CASSEKHSSYNSPLHF.

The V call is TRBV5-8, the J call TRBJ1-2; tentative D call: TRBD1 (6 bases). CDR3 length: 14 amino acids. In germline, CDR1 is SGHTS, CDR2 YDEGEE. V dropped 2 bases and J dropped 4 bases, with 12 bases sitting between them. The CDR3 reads CASSLDRNSYGYTF. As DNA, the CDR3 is TGTGCCAGCAGCTTAGACAGGAACTCCTATGGCTACACCTTC.

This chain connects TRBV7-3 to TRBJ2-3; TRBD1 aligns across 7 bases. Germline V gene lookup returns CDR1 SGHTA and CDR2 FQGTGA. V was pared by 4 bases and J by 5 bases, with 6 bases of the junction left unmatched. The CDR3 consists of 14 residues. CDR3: CASSSVGDRDTQYF. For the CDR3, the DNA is TGTGCCAGCAGCTCCGTCGGGGACAGAGATACGCAGTATTTT.